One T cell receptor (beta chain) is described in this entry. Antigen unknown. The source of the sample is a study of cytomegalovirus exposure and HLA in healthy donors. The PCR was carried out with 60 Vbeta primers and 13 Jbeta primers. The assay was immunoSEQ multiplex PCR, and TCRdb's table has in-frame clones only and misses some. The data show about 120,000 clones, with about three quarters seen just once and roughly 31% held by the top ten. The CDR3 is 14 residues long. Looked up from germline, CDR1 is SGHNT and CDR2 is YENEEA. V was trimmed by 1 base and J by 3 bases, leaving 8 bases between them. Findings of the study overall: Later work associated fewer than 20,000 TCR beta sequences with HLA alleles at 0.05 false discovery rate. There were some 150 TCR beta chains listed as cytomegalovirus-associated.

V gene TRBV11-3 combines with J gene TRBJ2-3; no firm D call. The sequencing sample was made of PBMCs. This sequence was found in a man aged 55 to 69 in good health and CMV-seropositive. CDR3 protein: CASSLAGQTDTQYF. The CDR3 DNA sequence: TGTGCCAGCAGCTTAGCAGGTCAGACAGATACGCAGTATTTT.